Below are 22 T cell receptor beta chains sequenced from a single sample in a study of cytomegalovirus exposure and HLA in healthy donors. It was with 60 Vbeta and 13 Jbeta primers that the PCR ran. Repertoires were generated with immunoSEQ multiplex PCR, while TCRdb's copy carries only in-frame clones and drops some. Here the sample spans 100,000 or so clones, 76% being singletons. Sequenced material: PBMCs. The source is a middle-aged man in good health and CMV-seropositive.

The chain combines TRBV11-2 with TRBJ2-7; a weak D match, TRBD1 (6 bases). The germline V gene encodes CDR1 SGHAT and CDR2 FQNNGV. The length of the CDR3 is 14 residues. V was clipped by 4 bases and J by 3 bases, with 13 bases between them. In DNA, the CDR3 is TGTGCCAGCAGCTCCGCCGGGACAATCTACGAGCAGTACTTC. This encodes CASSSAGTIYEQYF. The whole variable domain, remainder taken from reference TRBV11-2 and TRBJ2-7, is EAGVAQSPRYKIIEKRQSVAFWCNPISGHATLYWYQQILGQGPKLLIQFQNNGVVDDSQLPKDRFSAERLKGVDSTLKIQPAKLEDSAVYLCASSSAGTIYEQYFGPGTRLTVT.

Here the CDR3 DNA reads TGTGCCAGCAGCCGTGGACTTTCCTACGAGCAGTACTTC. Its translation: CASSRGLSYEQYF. This chain uses TRBV28 with TRBJ2-7; tentatively, D is TRBD2 (5 bases). Germline V gene lookup returns CDR1 MDHEN and CDR2 SYDVKM. CDR3 size: 13 residues. The V and J ends lost 6 bases and 1 base respectively, with 10 bases between them.

The genes are TRBV5-4 and TRBJ2-2; 11 bases match TRBD2. V trimming: 2 bases; J trimming: 4 bases; junction bases outside the gene matches: 4. CDR3 length: 16 amino acids. Germline values: CDR1 SGHNT, CDR2 YYREEE (reference sequence). This CDR3 reads CASSFLAGGATGELFF. In DNA, the CDR3 is TGTGCCAGCAGCTTTTTAGCGGGAGGGGCCACCGGGGAGCTGTTTTTT.

The genes are TRBV30 and TRBJ2-7, with D possibly TRBD2 on 6 matching bases. Deletions cut 2 bases from V and 2 bases from J, with 10 bases between. Germline assignment: CDR1 GTSNPN and CDR2 SVGIG (reference sequence). The length of the CDR3 is 13 residues. This chain's CDR3 is CAWSPGRTYEQYF. CDR3 in DNA: TGTGCCTGGAGTCCAGGGAGGACCTACGAGCAGTACTTC.

V and J are TRBV4-3 and TRBJ2-2; 10 bases are a match to TRBD1. Trimming took 0 bases from V and 1 from J; bases not matched to a gene: 14. Germline CDR1 LGHNA, CDR2 YSLEER. The CDR3 runs to 21 residues. This CDR3 reads CASSQELGDRGRRMNTGELFF. The CDR3 DNA reads as TGCGCCAGCAGCCAAGAGTTAGGAGACAGGGGGCGACGGATGAACACCGGGGAGCTGTTTTTT.

The chain links TRBV30 to TRBJ2-3, with a tentative D call TRBD1 (6 bases). Trimming removed 4 bases at V and 2 bases at J, with 13 bases between. The length of the CDR3 is 14 residues. The germline gives CDR1 GTSNPN, CDR2 SVGIG (reference sequence). Written as DNA, the CDR3 is TGTGCCTGGACCCGAGGGACACCCACAGATACGCAGTATTTT. Translated, it gives CAWTRGTPTDTQYF.

The V call is TRBV5-5, the J call TRBJ2-7; the D gene is possibly TRBD1 (5 bases). Trimming took off 0 bases at V and 3 bases at J, with 16 bases between the two ends. There are 16 residues in the CDR3. Germline assignment: CDR1 SGHKS and CDR2 YYEKEE (reference sequence). The CDR3 coding sequence is TGTGCCAGCAGCTTGGTTCGGCAACAGGCTAGCTACGAGCAGTACTTC. Protein product: CASSLVRQQASYEQYF.

V is TRBV7-6 and J is TRBJ2-6; the match to TRBD1 covers 8 bases. Germline trimming cut 5 bases from V and 4 bases from J; bases unmatched to any gene: 4. Germline CDR1 SGHVS, CDR2 FNYEAQ. The CDR3 has 15 amino acids. The CDR3 nucleotides are TGTGCCAGCAGCAGACAGGGGACGGGGGCCAACGTCCTGACTTTC. This encodes CASSRQGTGANVLTF. The full variable domain, in which reference TRBV7-6 and TRBJ2-6 provide the parts outside the CDR3, is GAGVSQSPRYKVTKRGQDVALRCDPISGHVSLYWYRQALGQGPEFLTYFNYEAQQDKSGLPNDRFSAERPEGSISTLTIQRTEQRDSAMYRCASSRQGTGANVLTFGAGSRLTVL.

This clone was picked up one time. V gene TRBV2 combines with J gene TRBJ2-2, with 7 nucleotides matching TRBD2. Germline CDR1 and CDR2: SNHLY and FYNNEI. V was clipped by 8 bases and J by 4 bases; unmatched bases: 10. The CDR3 covers 15 residues. This chain's CDR3 is CASAPGGRGTGELFF. CDR3 DNA sequence: TGTGCCAGCGCCCCGGGGGGAAGGGGCACCGGGGAGCTGTTTTTT.

The chain carries TRBV7-2 and TRBJ2-1, with a possible D match to TRBD2 (5 bases). The CDR3 runs 14 residues. CDR1 and CDR2 (germline): SGHTA, FQGNSA. With 6 bases removed from V and 1 base from J, the gap between germline ends came to 10 bases. CDR3 sequence (DNA): TGTGCCAGCAGGCCTGGCGGGTCCTACAATGAGCAGTTCTTC. Its translation: CASRPGGSYNEQFF.

J is TRBJ1-6 and V is TRBV7-2, with D perhaps matching TRBD1 (6 bases). Trimming cost V 5 bases and J 15 bases, with 17 bases left between them. The germline gives CDR1 SGHTA, CDR2 FQGNSA. CDR3 length: 13 residues. The CDR3 DNA sequence: TGTGCCAGCAGCCCGGAACAGGGTTTCGTCCTCCACTTT. This encodes CASSPEQGFVLHF.

This chain joins TRBV7-2 and TRBJ2-2, with TRBD2 identical over 7 bases. CDR3 length: 16 amino acids. Germline lookup yields CDR1 SGHTA and CDR2 FQGNSA. Unmatched junction bases numbered 7, after V lost 2 bases and J lost 4 bases. Here the CDR3 DNA reads TGTGCCAGCAGCTTATTTTCGGGAGGCGGCACCGGGGAGCTGTTTTTT. As protein: CASSLFSGGGTGELFF.

The V and J genes are TRBV2 and TRBJ2-7; 12 bases agree with TRBD2. Germline V gene data show CDR1 as SNHLY and CDR2 as FYNNEI. There are 16 residues in the CDR3. After removal of 2 bases from V and 2 bases from J, the junction contained 4 bases not matched to a gene. The DNA of the CDR3 is TGTGCCAGCAGTGAAACTAGCGGGAGGCCTACCTACGAGCAGTACTTC. Protein sequence: CASSETSGRPTYEQYF.

This chain uses TRBV6-5 with TRBJ2-7; a weak D match, TRBD1 (5 bases). The germline CDR1 and CDR2 sequences are MNHEY and SVGAGI. The CDR3 is 14 residues long. The V end was cut by 6 bases, the J end by 7 bases, with 19 bases between. This CDR3 is CASRVRKQEQEQYF. The CDR3 DNA reads as TGTGCCAGCAGGGTCAGGAAACAGGAACAAGAGCAGTACTTC.

The chain combines TRBV7-3 with TRBJ2-1; TRBD2 matches 15 bases. The V and J ends lost 3 bases and 13 bases, in that order; junction bases with no gene match: 4. The CDR3 is 14 residues long. Per germline, CDR1 SGHTA and CDR2 FQGTGA. The CDR3 DNA reads TGTGCCAGCAGCTTGCCGGGACTAGCGGGGGGACAGTTCTTC. This codes for CASSLPGLAGGQFF.

This clone was counted a few times. The chain employs TRBV10-3 and TRBJ2-7; 8 nucleotides line up with TRBD2. The germline V gene encodes CDR1 ENHRY and CDR2 SYGVKD. V lost 2 bases, J lost 0 bases, and 6 bases stayed unmatched. This CDR3 region has 16 residues. The CDR3: CAISEPGGKGSYEQYF. CDR3 DNA sequence: TGTGCCATCAGTGAGCCGGGGGGGAAAGGCTCCTACGAGCAGTACTTC.

V is TRBV5-5 and J is TRBJ2-5; 8 bases match TRBD1. The CDR3 totals 15 residues. CDR1 SGHKS and CDR2 YYEKEE come from the germline V gene (reference sequence). V trimming: 2 bases; J trimming: 5 bases; junction bases outside the gene matches: 8. CDR3: CASSLQGGLAETQYF. The CDR3 bases are TGTGCCAGCAGCTTACAGGGGGGTTTGGCGGAGACCCAGTACTTC.

The chain couples TRBV21-1 to TRBJ2-7; the table calls TRBD1, which could not be checked here. TRBV21-1 has pseudogene status. CDR3 length equals 16 residues. Here the CDR3 reads CASSKARTGRSYEQYF. The DNA of the CDR3 is TGTGCCAGCAGCAAAGCGAGGACAGGCCGATCCTACGAGCAGTACTTC.

The chain has TRBV7-8 and TRBJ1-2; maybe TRBD1 (6 bases). The CDR3 loop spans 17 amino acids. Between the trimmed V and J ends, which lost 0 bases and 0 bases, there was a span of 14 bases. CDR1 is SGHVS, CDR2 FQNEAQ, per germline. CDR3 DNA: TGTGCCAGCAGCTTAGCCCGACACAGGGCCGCTAACTATGGCTACACCTTC. It yields the protein CASSLARHRAANYGYTF.

The CDR3 DNA reads TGTGCCAGCAGCCCCCAAGGGCAGGGGAGTTGGCGGGTGGGACCTCAAGAGACCCAGTACTTC. This sequence encodes CASSPQGQGSWRVGPQETQYF. The gene calls are TRBV7-3 and TRBJ2-5; D may be TRBD1 (6 bases). Germline CDR1 is SGHTA and CDR2 is FQGTGA. This CDR3 region has 21 residues. V dropped 5 bases and J dropped 2 bases, with 33 bases sitting between them.

The rearrangement links TRBV7-2 to TRBJ2-1; weak D call: TRBD2 (6 bases). Germline V CDR1 and CDR2: SGHTA, FQGNSA. The CDR3 has 19 amino acids. Trimming left V 3 bases short and J 0 bases short, with 21 bases between. In DNA, the CDR3 is TGTGCCAGCAGCTTGGGGACCCGGGACTTCCTTCGCTCCTACAATGAGCAGTTCTTC. It is translated as CASSLGTRDFLRSYNEQFF. Using reference TRBV7-2 and TRBJ2-1 for the parts outside the CDR3, the full variable domain is GAGVSQSPSNKVTEKGKDVELRCDPISGHTALYWYRQSLGQGLEFLIYFQGNSAPDKSGLPSDRFSAERTGGSVSTLTIQRTQQEDSAVYLCASSLGTRDFLRSYNEQFFGPGTRLTVL.

CDR3 amino acids: CASSYRDSNQPQHF. CDR3 coding DNA: TGTGCCAGCAGTTACCGGGATAGCAATCAGCCCCAGCATTTT. This chain links TRBV6-6 with TRBJ1-5; D not resolved. V shed 2 bases and J shed 0 bases, with 5 bases lying between them. The CDR3 runs 14 residues. Germline V gives CDR1 MNHNY, CDR2 SVGAGI (reference sequence).